This note documents a single T cell receptor beta chain sequence. This CDR3 is built from 14 residues. V was shortened by 3 bases and J by 6 bases, with 14 bases between the two germline ends. CDR1 is ENHRY, CDR2 SYGVKD, per germline. In the original processing: Nucleated cell counts were estimated from reference gene primer amplification. Libraries were prepared by immunoSEQ multiplex PCR; TCRdb keeps only in-frame clonotypes and omits some of them. V, J and clone size are taken as reported in that table, and D and trimming were inferred from the DNA itself. The sample consists of 150,000 to 180,000 clones, around three quarters of them appearing once. This sample is drawn from a study of blood T cell repertoires in COVID-19. Study details: There were acute and convalescent COVID-19 samples, and they came from the United States, Italy and Spain. The analysed material was cDNA or gDNA that came from T cells, B-cell-depleted T cells, or PBMCs.

This chain connects TRBV10-3 to TRBJ2-5, with D perhaps matching TRBD2 (7 bases). This TCR derives from an elderly man with acute or convalescent COVID-19. The sequenced sample was peripheral blood. The CDR3 DNA follows: TGTGCCATCAGTGACGAGGGGGAGGGAAAGACCCAGTACTTC. As protein: CAISDEGEGKTQYF.